The following is a T cell receptor (beta chain) sequence with its context. TCRdb's table, derived via immunoSEQ multiplex PCR, lists solely in-frame clones and lacks some. Counted here are some 320,000 clones, 90% occurring once; the ten biggest clones make up roughly 2.6%. Symptom resolution, clearance, or two negative PCRs marked donors in Cohort 3 as recovered. The data were obtained in a study of blood T cell repertoires in COVID-19. Germline V gene sequence: CDR1 SGHDT, CDR2 YYEEEE. The ends lost 7 bases at V and 4 bases at J; junction bases unmatched: 10. CDR3 size: 15 residues. The source material was PBMCs or T cells enriched from blood (not recorded which). This chain uses TRBV5-6 with TRBJ1-4; 7 positions match TRBD1. This TCR was recovered from a man aged 55 to 70 who had recovered from COVID-19. In DNA, the CDR3 is TGTGCCAGCCGTAGGCGGACAGGCGTTAATGAAAAACTGTTTTTT. Protein product: CASRRRTGVNEKLFF. Filled out from reference TRBV5-6 and TRBJ1-4, the complete variable domain reads DAGVTQSPTHLIKTRGQQVTLRCSPKSGHDTVSWYQQALGQGPQFIFQYYEEEERQRGNFPDRFSGHQFPNYSSELNVNALLLGDSALYLCASRRRTGVNEKLFFGSGTQLSVL.